The source of this TCR beta chain is a study of blood T cell repertoires in COVID-19. Background on the study: COVID-19 samples collected from the United States, Italy and Spain covered acute and convalescent phases. T cells, B-cell-depleted T cells, or PBMCs supplied cDNA or gDNA.

Germline V gene data show CDR1 as SGDLS and CDR2 as YYNGEE. The V and J ends lost 0 bases and 7 bases respectively, with 19 bases between them. The CDR3 is made up of 16 amino acids. Authors' methods: Using reference gene primer amplification, nucleated cell counts were estimated. Sequencing was performed with immunoSEQ multiplex PCR; in TCRdb, only in-frame clones are kept and a portion is missing. Clone size and the V and J calls come from that table; the DNA yielded D and trimming. The data contain some 180,000 clones, approximately 85% of them singletons. Sequences were obtained from peripheral blood. The chain recombines TRBV9 with TRBJ2-5; perhaps TRBD2 as D (7 bases). This clonotype was sampled from an older woman with acute or convalescent COVID-19. CDR3 region: CASSVAPTGAGATQYF. CDR3 bases: TGTGCCAGCAGCGTAGCTCCGACTGGGGCGGGGGCGACCCAGTACTTC.